The clone carrying this TCR beta chain has at least ten counts. Its antigen is as yet unknown. The sample originates from a study of T cells in Graves' hyperthyroidism and ophthalmopathy. On the study more broadly: Peripheral blood draws took place at initial diagnosis, ahead of any treatment.

The TCR beta CDR3 regions underwent amplification using RNA transcripts as the source. RT-PCR in the first round (using the HTBI primer set) targeted the TCR CDR3. Using its own MiXCR run on the multiplex PCR reads, TCRdb lists one record per CDR3 protein. Among fewer than 400,000 distinct CDR3 sequences listed, around 15% were seen once. Broader study findings: Peripheral blood also featured most of the thyroid clonotypes expanded above 0.001.

V lost 5 bases and J 6 bases, leaving 20 bases between the germline ends. The CDR3 spans 15 residues. Germline CDR1 is SEHNR and CDR2 is FQNEAQ (reference sequence). Sequenced material: blood. This sequence originates from a man in his forties or fifties with Graves' ophthalmopathy. The chain uses TRBV7-9 and TRBJ2-7; D not resolved. The CDR3 nucleotides are TGTGCCAGCAGCCCCACACGCACCAGTTTCGCCGAGCAGTACTTC. Translating gives CASSPTRTSFAEQYF.